This T cell receptor beta chain was sequenced for a study of blood T cell repertoires in COVID-19. CDR3 size: 16 residues. The V segment lost 2 bases and the J segment 5 bases; nucleotides outside the gene matches: 9. CDR1 is MDHEN and CDR2 is SYDVKM in the germline V gene. This clone was found a few times. Assay: immunoSEQ multiplex PCR; the TCRdb copy retains only in-frame clones and omits some. The sample includes 140,000 to 150,000 clones, just under 85% of them seen just once. This chain connects TRBV28 to TRBJ2-5; 9 positions agree with TRBD2. The TCR sequence derives from a woman aged 35 to 49 with active or convalescent COVID-19. The sample comprised peripheral blood. CDR3 coding DNA: TGTGCCAGCAGTTTAATTGGCGGGGGGGCCGATGAGACCCAGTACTTC. Translating it yields CASSLIGGGADETQYF.